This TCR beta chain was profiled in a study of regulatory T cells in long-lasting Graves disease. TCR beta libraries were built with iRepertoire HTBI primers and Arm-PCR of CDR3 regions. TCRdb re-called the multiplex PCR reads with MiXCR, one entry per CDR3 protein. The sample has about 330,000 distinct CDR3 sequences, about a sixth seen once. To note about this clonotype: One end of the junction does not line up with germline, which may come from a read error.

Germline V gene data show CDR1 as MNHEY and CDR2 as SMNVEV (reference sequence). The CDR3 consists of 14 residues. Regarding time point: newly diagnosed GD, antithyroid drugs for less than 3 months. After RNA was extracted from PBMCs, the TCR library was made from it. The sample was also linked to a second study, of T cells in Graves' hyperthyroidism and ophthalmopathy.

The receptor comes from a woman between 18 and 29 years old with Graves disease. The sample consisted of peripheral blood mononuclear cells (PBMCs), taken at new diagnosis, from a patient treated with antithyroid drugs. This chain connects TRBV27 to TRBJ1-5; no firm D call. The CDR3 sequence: CASSLLYSNQPPHF. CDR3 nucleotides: TGTGCCAGCAGTTTACTCTATAGCAATCAGCCCCCGCATTTT.